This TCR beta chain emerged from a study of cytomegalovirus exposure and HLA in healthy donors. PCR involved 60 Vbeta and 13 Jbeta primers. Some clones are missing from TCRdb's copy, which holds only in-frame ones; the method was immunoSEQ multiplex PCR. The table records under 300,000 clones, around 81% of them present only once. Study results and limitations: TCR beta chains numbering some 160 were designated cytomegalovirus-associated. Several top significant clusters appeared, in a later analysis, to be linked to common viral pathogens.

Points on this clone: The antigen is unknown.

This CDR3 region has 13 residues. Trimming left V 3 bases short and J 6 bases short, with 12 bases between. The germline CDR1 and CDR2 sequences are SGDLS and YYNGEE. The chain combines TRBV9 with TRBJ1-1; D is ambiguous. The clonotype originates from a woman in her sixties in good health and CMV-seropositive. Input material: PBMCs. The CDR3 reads CASSGPGSAEAFF. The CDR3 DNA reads TGTGCCAGCAGCGGACCGGGGTCCGCTGAAGCTTTCTTT.